This T cell receptor (beta chain) was retrieved from a study of shared clonotypes between healthy human individuals. Broader study findings: On the whole, naive subsets had larger estimated richness than memory subsets had. Incompleteness in sorted-subset sequencing, despite large depth, was shown by rarefaction. Clonotype sharing across several donors was observed for around 4.8% of naive CD4 clonotypes.

This clone showed up just once. Its antigen is undetermined. This CDR3 comprises 20 residues. Germline V CDR1 and CDR2: MNHEY, SMNVEV (reference sequence). With 7 bases clipped from V and 0 bases from J, the junction kept 20 bases outside the gene matches. Using immunoSEQ multiplex PCR, the repertoire was profiled, and TCRdb retains in-frame clones only, with some absent. The data hold 1.4 million to 1.5 million clones, with approximately 97% observed a single time. The sequenced sample consisted of naive CD4+ T cells sorted from blood. Subset indicated: CD45RA+ positively selected. The rearrangement joins TRBV27 to TRBJ2-7, with TRBD2 matching over 11 bases. This TCR was sampled from a man aged 30 to 39 in good health. CDR3 bases: TGTGCCAGCATCTCGGCTCCTAGCGGGAGGTATAAGCCGAGCTCCTACGAGCAGTACTTC. Its translation: CASISAPSGRYKPSSYEQYF.